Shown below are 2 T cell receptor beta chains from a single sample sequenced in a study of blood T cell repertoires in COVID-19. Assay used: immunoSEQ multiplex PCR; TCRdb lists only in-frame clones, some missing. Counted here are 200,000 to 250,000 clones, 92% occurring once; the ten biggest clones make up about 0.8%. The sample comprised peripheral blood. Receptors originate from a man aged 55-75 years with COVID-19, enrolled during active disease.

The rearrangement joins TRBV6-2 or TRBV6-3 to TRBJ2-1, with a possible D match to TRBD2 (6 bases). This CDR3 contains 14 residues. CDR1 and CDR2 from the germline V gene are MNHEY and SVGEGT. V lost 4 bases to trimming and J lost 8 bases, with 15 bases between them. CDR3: CASSSETRVHEQFF. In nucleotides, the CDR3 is TGTGCCAGCAGTTCCGAGACTAGAGTCCATGAGCAGTTCTTC.

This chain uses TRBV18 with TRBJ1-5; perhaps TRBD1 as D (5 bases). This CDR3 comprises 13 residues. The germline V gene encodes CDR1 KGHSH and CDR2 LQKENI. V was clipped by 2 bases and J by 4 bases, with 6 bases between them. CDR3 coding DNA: TGTGCCAGCTCACCAGGGGGGAATCAGCCCCAGCATTTT. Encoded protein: CASSPGGNQPQHF.